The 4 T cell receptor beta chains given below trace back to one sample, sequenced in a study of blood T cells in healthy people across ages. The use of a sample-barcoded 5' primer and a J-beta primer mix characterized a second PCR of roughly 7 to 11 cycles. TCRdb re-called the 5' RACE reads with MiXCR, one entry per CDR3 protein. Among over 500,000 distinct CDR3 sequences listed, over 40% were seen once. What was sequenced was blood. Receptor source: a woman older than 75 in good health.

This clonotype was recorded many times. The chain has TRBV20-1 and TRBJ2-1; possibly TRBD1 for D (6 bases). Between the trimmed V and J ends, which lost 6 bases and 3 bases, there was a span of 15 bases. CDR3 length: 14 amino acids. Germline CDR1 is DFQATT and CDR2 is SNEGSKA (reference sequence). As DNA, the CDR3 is TGCAGTGCCACAGGGTCCCTAATCTACAATGAGCAGTTCTTC. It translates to CSATGSLIYNEQFF.

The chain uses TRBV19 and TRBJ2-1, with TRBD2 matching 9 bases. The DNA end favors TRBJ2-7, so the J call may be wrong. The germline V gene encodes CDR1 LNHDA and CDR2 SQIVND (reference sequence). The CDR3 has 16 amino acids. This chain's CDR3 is CASSRLADNSYNEQYF. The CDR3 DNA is TGTGCCAGTAGCCGACTAGCGGATAACTCCTACAATGAGCAGTACTTC.

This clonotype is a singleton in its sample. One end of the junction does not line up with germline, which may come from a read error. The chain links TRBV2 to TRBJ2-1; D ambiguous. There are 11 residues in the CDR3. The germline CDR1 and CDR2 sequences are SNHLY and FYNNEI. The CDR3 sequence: CASRNYKEQFF. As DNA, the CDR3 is TGTGCCAGCAGGAACTACAAGGAGCAGTTCTTC.

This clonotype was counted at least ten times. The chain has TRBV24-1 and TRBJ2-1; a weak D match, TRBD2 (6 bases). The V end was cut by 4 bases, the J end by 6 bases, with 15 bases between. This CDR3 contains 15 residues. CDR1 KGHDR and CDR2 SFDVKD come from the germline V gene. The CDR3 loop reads CATSDRGLPSNEQFF. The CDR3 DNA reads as TGTGCCACCAGTGACCGGGGACTCCCGAGCAATGAGCAGTTCTTC.